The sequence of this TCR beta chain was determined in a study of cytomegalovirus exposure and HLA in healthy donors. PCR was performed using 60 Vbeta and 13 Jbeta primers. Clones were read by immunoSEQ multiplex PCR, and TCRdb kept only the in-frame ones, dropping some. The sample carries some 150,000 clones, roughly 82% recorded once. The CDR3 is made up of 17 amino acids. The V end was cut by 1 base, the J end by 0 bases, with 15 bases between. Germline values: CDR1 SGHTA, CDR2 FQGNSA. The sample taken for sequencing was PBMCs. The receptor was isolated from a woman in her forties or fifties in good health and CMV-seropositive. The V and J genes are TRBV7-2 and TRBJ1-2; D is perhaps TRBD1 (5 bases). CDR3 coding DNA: TGTGCCAGCAGCTTAGTGGCCACAGGAGCCACTAACTATGGCTACACCTTC. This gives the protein CASSLVATGATNYGYTF. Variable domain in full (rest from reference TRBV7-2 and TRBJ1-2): GAGVSQSPSNKVTEKGKDVELRCDPISGHTALYWYRQSLGQGLEFLIYFQGNSAPDKSGLPSDRFSAERTGGSVSTLTIQRTQQEDSAVYLCASSLVATGATNYGYTFGSGTRLTVV.